The 29 T cell receptor beta chains listed next were all sequenced from one sample in a study of Ad26.COV2.S vaccination and SARS-CoV-2 variants (dated by TCRdb to about 2021). In light of the paper, this sample's treatment or condition label describes: some 20 received Ad26.COV2.S at low or high dose, single or two shots; roughly five received placebo; per-sample allocation not given. Repertoires of vaccine and placebo recipients were sequenced from samples taken on day 63 after the first injection. The protocol used for the library was the immunoSEQ multiplex PCR assay. The source is immuneACCESS, and TCRdb retained only in-frame sequences with V and J called. Part of the clones is not carried over; for the studies checked, unresolved V genes explain less than half of this, and the remainder is unexplained. This sample comprises about 680,000 clones, 89% of them detected only once. The ten top clones hold approximately 1.5% of the sample.

The sequenced sample was peripheral blood, obtained in a trial of Ad26.COV2.S vaccine versus placebo. The source is a person between 18 and 65 years old who received the Ad26.COV2.S COVID-19 vaccine or a placebo.

The gene calls are TRBV11-2 and TRBJ2-1, with D unclear. Germline V gene data show CDR1 as SGHAT and CDR2 as FQNNGV. The CDR3 consists of 12 residues. Trimming took off 3 bases at V and 5 bases at J, with 5 bases between the two ends. Here the CDR3 DNA reads TGTGCCAGCAGCTTCGGAGACAATGAGCAGTTCTTC. Protein sequence: CASSFGDNEQFF. The whole variable domain, remainder taken from reference TRBV11-2 and TRBJ2-1, is EAGVAQSPRYKIIEKRQSVAFWCNPISGHATLYWYQQILGQGPKLLIQFQNNGVVDDSQLPKDRFSAERLKGVDSTLKIQPAKLEDSAVYLCASSFGDNEQFFGPGTRLTVL.

V gene TRBV18 combines with J gene TRBJ2-2; D is undetermined. Germline V gives CDR1 KGHSH, CDR2 LQKENI. The CDR3 consists of 13 residues. V lost 6 bases, J lost 4 bases, and 9 bases lay in between. The CDR3 loop is CASSNSFTGELFF. In DNA, the CDR3 is TGTGCCAGCTCGAATAGCTTCACCGGGGAGCTGTTTTTT.

The V call is TRBV19, the J call TRBJ2-1; TRBD2 matches 8 bases. V lost 6 bases, J lost 10 bases, and 8 bases stayed unmatched. Per the germline V gene, CDR1 is LNHDA and CDR2 is SQIVND (reference sequence). The CDR3 is made up of 13 amino acids. The CDR3 loop reads CASRRGVRGEQFF. In DNA form, the CDR3 reads TGTGCCAGTAGGCGGGGGGTACGGGGGGAGCAGTTCTTC.

The CDR3 DNA reads TGTGCCAGCAGTTTATCGTCGGTCGCTAATGAAAAACTGTTTTTT. Encoded protein: CASSLSSVANEKLFF. The chain employs TRBV27 and TRBJ1-4; D is unresolved. Germline V gene sequence: CDR1 MNHEY, CDR2 SMNVEV (reference sequence). The V end was cut by 0 bases, the J end by 3 bases, with 8 bases between. The CDR3 extends over 15 amino acids.

The CDR3 coding sequence is TGCAGTGCTAGTACAGGGGGTCTTGGCTACACCTTC. It translates to CSASTGGLGYTF. The gene calls are TRBV20-1 and TRBJ1-2, with 8 bases identical to TRBD1. The V gene end was trimmed by 3 bases and the J gene end by 7 bases; junction bases not matched to a gene: 4. CDR3 length: 12 amino acids. Germline CDR1 and CDR2: DFQATT and SNEGSKA (reference sequence).

CDR3 nucleotide sequence: TGTGCCAGTATGGCTATAGGGAGGTCTCCTAGCCCCCACCGAGATGAGCAGTTCTTC. Encoded protein: CASMAIGRSPSPHRDEQFF. The rearrangement joins TRBV19 to TRBJ2-1; possible D gene TRBD2, 6 bases. CDR1 LNHDA and CDR2 SQIVND come from the germline V gene (reference sequence). The CDR3 is 19 residues long. The germline V and J ends were trimmed by 7 bases and 8 bases, with 33 bases remaining between them.

V usage is TRBV5-1 and J usage is TRBJ2-5, with TRBD2 matching over 10 bases. The ends lost 0 bases at V and 1 base at J; junction bases unmatched: 6. The CDR3 has 17 amino acids. CDR1 is SGHRS and CDR2 is YFSETQ in the germline V gene. This CDR3 is CASSLGGLASSQETQYF. CDR3 bases: TGCGCCAGCAGCTTGGGGGGACTAGCGAGTTCCCAAGAGACCCAGTACTTC.

The chain links TRBV19 to TRBJ1-2; 7 positions agree with TRBD1. Losses at the gene ends were 6 bases for V and 3 bases for J; bases not matched to a gene: 10. The germline V gene encodes CDR1 LNHDA and CDR2 SQIVND (reference sequence). The CDR3 totals 15 residues. DNA for the CDR3: TGTGCCAGTAGCAGGGACAGCCGAACTTACTATGGCTACACCTTC. Amino acids: CASSRDSRTYYGYTF.

The chain uses TRBV29-1 and TRBJ2-7; D call uncertain. The CDR3 runs to 14 residues. Deletions cut 4 bases from V and 4 bases from J, with 17 bases between. Germline CDR1 and CDR2: SQVTM and ANQGSEA. The CDR3 spells CSVALQKSPYEQYF. CDR3 DNA sequence: TGCAGCGTTGCCCTCCAGAAATCACCTTACGAGCAGTACTTC.

CDR3: CASSPPGATDTQYF. CDR3 in DNA: TGTGCCAGCTCACCACCAGGGGCCACAGATACGCAGTATTTT. The chain has TRBV18 and TRBJ2-3; perhaps TRBD1 as D (5 bases). Germline CDR1 is KGHSH and CDR2 is LQKENI. The V gene lost 0 bases and the J gene lost 2 bases, with 6 bases spanning the gap. The CDR3 length is 14 residues.

In its sample, this clone was seen once. V gene TRBV6-1 combines with J gene TRBJ2-2, with 7 bases matching TRBD1. The CDR3 sequence is 13 residues long. CDR1 and CDR2 (germline): MNHNS, SASEGT. Germline trimming cut 2 bases from V and 6 bases from J; bases unmatched to any gene: 0. Written as DNA, the CDR3 is TGTGCCAGCAGTGAACAGGGGGCCGGGGAGCTGTTTTTT. Amino acids: CASSEQGAGELFF.

The chain is built from TRBV6-5 and TRBJ1-4; no clear D. Trimming took 0 bases from V and 0 from J, leaving 5 bases between them. The CDR3 covers 15 residues. Germline V gives CDR1 MNHEY, CDR2 SVGAGI. Here the CDR3 DNA reads TGTGCCAGCAGTTACTCGACTGCAACTAATGAAAAACTGTTTTTT. Protein sequence: CASSYSTATNEKLFF.

This clone was seen only once. Distinct nucleotide sequences in the sample also encode this CDR3. The V call is TRBV2, the J call TRBJ2-5; the D is unclear. V was pared by 6 bases and J by 2 bases, with 7 bases between. Germline V lookup: CDR1 SNHLY, CDR2 FYNNEI. CDR3 length equals 12 residues. The CDR3 DNA follows: TGTGCCAGCAGGACGGATCAAGAGACCCAGTACTTC. It codes for CASRTDQETQYF.

The gene calls are TRBV5-5 and TRBJ2-1; D unresolved. Germline CDR1 reads SGHKS; CDR2 reads YYEKEE (reference sequence). The CDR3 has 15 amino acids. The germline V and J ends were trimmed by 4 bases and 3 bases, with 14 bases remaining between them. The CDR3 reads CASSLNNPLYNEQFF. The CDR3 coding sequence is TGTGCCAGCAGCCTGAACAACCCTCTCTACAATGAGCAGTTCTTC.

The genes are TRBV11-2 and TRBJ2-7, with TRBD2 matching over 12 bases. CDR3 size: 17 residues. V lost 1 base and J lost 7; bases outside the gene matches: 11. Germline CDR1 reads SGHAT; CDR2 reads FQNNGV. The CDR3 sequence: CASSLALAGGPHREQYF. As DNA, the CDR3 is TGTGCCAGCAGCTTAGCCCTAGCGGGAGGGCCACATCGGGAGCAGTACTTC.

The rearrangement uses TRBV10-2 and TRBJ1-6; perhaps TRBD1 as D (6 bases). CDR1 is WSHSY, CDR2 SAAADI, per germline. The CDR3 length is 15 residues. Trimming took 0 bases from V and 9 from J, leaving 12 bases between them. This CDR3 is CASSESSGVFSPLHF. As DNA, the CDR3 is TGCGCCAGCAGTGAGTCCTCAGGGGTATTTTCACCCCTCCACTTT.

The rearrangement uses TRBV5-1 and TRBJ1-1; no clear D. The CDR3 contains 14 residues. The ends were cut back, 5 bases at V and 1 base at J, with 12 bases in the middle. Germline V gene data show CDR1 as SGHRS and CDR2 as YFSETQ. The CDR3 DNA is TGCGCCAGCAGTCTGAACCTTCCGAACACTGAAGCTTTCTTT. Encoded protein: CASSLNLPNTEAFF.

The V gene is TRBV7-8, the J gene TRBJ2-7; D is perhaps TRBD1 or TRBD2 (6 bases each). The CDR3 has 15 amino acids. Deletions cut 5 bases from V and 5 bases from J, with 19 bases between. Looked up from germline, CDR1 is SGHVS and CDR2 is FQNEAQ. Written as DNA, the CDR3 is TGTGCCAGCAGCCCTACAGGGAGGCAGTTCGACGAGCAGTACTTC. This translates into CASSPTGRQFDEQYF. The full variable domain, with the rest looked up from reference TRBV7-8 and TRBJ2-7, is GAGVSQSPRYKVAKRGQDVALRCDPISGHVSLFWYQQALGQGPEFLTYFQNEAQLDKSGLPSDRFFAERPEGSVSTLKIQRTQQEDSAVYLCASSPTGRQFDEQYFGPGTRLTVT.

The CDR3: CASSQLRTRDQETQYF. CDR3 sequence (DNA): TGTGCCAGCAGCCAACTAAGGACTAGGGACCAAGAGACCCAGTACTTC. This chain connects TRBV14 to TRBJ2-5, with 7 bases that match TRBD2. The CDR3 is made up of 16 amino acids. Losses at the gene ends were 2 bases for V and 0 bases for J; bases not matched to a gene: 6. The germline CDR1 and CDR2 sequences are SGHDN and FVKESK.

V and J are TRBV6-1 and TRBJ1-5; unclear D gene. This CDR3 is built from 13 residues. Trimming cost V 2 bases and J 7 bases, with 9 bases left between them. Germline CDR1 MNHNS, CDR2 SASEGT. In nucleotides, the CDR3 is TGTGCCAGCAGTGAAAATCCGCGGCAGCCCCAGCATTTT. Residues: CASSENPRQPQHF.

This chain connects TRBV7-3 to TRBJ2-1; no clear D. The length of the CDR3 is 14 residues. Trimming shortened V by 2 bases and J by 8 bases, and 13 bases separated the two germline ends. From germline, CDR1 is SGHTA and CDR2 FQGTGA. CDR3 bases: TGTGCCAGCAGCTTACAGCCCCCTGGGGATGAGCAGTTCTTC. Residues: CASSLQPPGDEQFF.

As to this clone: The DNA is omitted, as the CDR3 cannot be located on it reliably, and the CDR3 follows TCRdb's listing. V usage is TRBV4-2 and J usage is TRBJ1-2; the table's D call, TRBD1, has no DNA check behind it. The CDR3 is 13 residues long, counting both termini. Germline loops: CDR1 LGHNA, CDR2 YNFKEQ. CDR3 sequence reads: CASSQDFGTGATF.

The chain has TRBV7-3 and TRBJ1-2; no firm D call. The V end was cut by 5 bases, the J end by 4 bases, with 11 bases between. The CDR3 loop spans 13 amino acids. Germline loops: CDR1 SGHTA, CDR2 FQGTGA. The CDR3 DNA follows: TGTGCCAGCAGCCCCGGGGAGGGCTATGGCTACACCTTC. Its translation: CASSPGEGYGYTF.

This chain links TRBV5-1 with TRBJ1-6; D is possibly TRBD1 (6 bases). Germline V gene sequence: CDR1 SGHRS, CDR2 YFSETQ. V lost 0 bases to trimming and J lost 14 bases, with 15 bases between them. The CDR3 has 14 amino acids. The chain's CDR3 is CASSLVSGEGSLHF. The CDR3 DNA reads as TGCGCCAGCAGCTTGGTATCAGGGGAGGGTTCCCTCCACTTT.

V is TRBV27 and J is TRBJ1-1, with D possibly matching TRBD1 (6 bases). V was clipped by 3 bases and J by 0 bases, with 8 bases between them. CDR3 length equals 14 residues. The germline V gene has CDR1 MNHEY and CDR2 SMNVEV (reference sequence). The CDR3 protein is CASSLGAVNTEAFF. In nucleotides, the CDR3 is TGTGCCAGCAGTTTGGGGGCAGTGAACACTGAAGCTTTCTTT.

The CDR3 bases are TGTGCCAGCAGTGGAGCGGGAAACACCGGGGAGCTGTTTTTT. It is translated as CASSGAGNTGELFF. V and J are TRBV25-1 and TRBJ2-2, with 7 bases fitting TRBD2. Germline CDR1 reads MGHDK; CDR2 reads SYGVNS. The CDR3 is made up of 14 amino acids. Trimming took 4 bases from V and 2 from J; bases not matched to a gene: 1.

This clone was seen more than once but under ten times. The chain is built from TRBV3-1 (or the pseudogene TRBV3-2) and TRBJ1-2, with D hard to call. The CDR3 is 12 residues long. Per the germline V gene, CDR1 is LGHDT and CDR2 is YNNKEL (reference sequence). Trimming stripped 0 bases from V and 10 bases from J, with 9 bases between. The DNA for the CDR3 is TGTGCCAGCAGCCAAGATTGGCTACCCTACACCTTC. Protein: CASSQDWLPYTF.

V is TRBV10-1 and J is TRBJ2-1; no clear D gene. Looked up from germline, CDR1 is WNHNN and CDR2 is SYGVQD (reference sequence). V was clipped by 0 bases and J by 0 bases, with 9 bases between them. The CDR3 consists of 16 residues. CDR3 amino acids: CASSESRASSYNEQFF. The CDR3 DNA reads TGCGCCAGCAGTGAGTCGCGAGCGAGCTCCTACAATGAGCAGTTCTTC.

As for this clone: One junction end disagrees with the germline gene, perhaps due to a read error. The CDR3 DNA is TGTGCCAGCACCCAAGGGGTTGGGGGCACTGGGGCCAACGTCCTGACTTTC. The encoded protein is CASTQGVGGTGANVLTF. This sequence joins TRBV3-1 (or the pseudogene TRBV3-2) and TRBJ2-6; maybe TRBD1 (6 bases). CDR3 length: 17 amino acids. Per germline, CDR1 LGHDT and CDR2 YNNKEL (reference sequence).